The source of this TCR beta chain is a study of T-cell memory formation after mild COVID-19. TCRdb redid the calling of the 5' RACE reads with MiXCR, one entry per CDR3 protein. The sample shows 300,000 to 400,000 distinct CDR3 sequences, approximately 27% of them seen only once. The CDR3 extends over 15 amino acids. J gave up 5 bases and V 5 bases, and 8 bases lay outside the gene matches. Germline CDR1 and CDR2: SGDLS and YYNGEE. The J gene is TRBJ2-5, the V gene TRBV9, with 11 bases lining up with TRBD1. This clonotype originated in an adult woman who had mild COVID-19 (a few samples of this study predate the infection). Cell type and time point are not known. Sequencing was carried out using PBMCs or a T cell subset sorted from them (not recorded which). CDR3 bases: TGTGCCAGCAGTGCTCCGGGACAGGGGGTCGAGACCCAGTACTTC. Its translation: CASSAPGQGVETQYF.